These 20 T cell receptor beta chains came from one sample sequenced in a study of OX40 agonist ivuxolimab in advanced cancers. Assay used: immunoSEQ multiplex PCR; TCRdb lists only in-frame clones, some missing. The repertoire has around 58,000 clones, around 83% of them found once; the top ten carry around 25%. The sequenced sample was CD4+ or CD8+ T cells sorted from blood, obtained in a trial of the OX40 agonist ivuxolimab. These TCRs come from an adult with an advanced solid tumor such as melanoma, head and neck, liver or kidney cancer.

The chain links TRBV7-2 to TRBJ2-5; 8 bases agree with TRBD2. Germline loops: CDR1 SGHTA, CDR2 FQGNSA. Trimming took 6 bases from V and 5 from J; bases not matched to a gene: 11. CDR3 length: 15 amino acids. The CDR3 DNA is TGTGCCAGCAGACCTGAAATCGGGGGGGCGGAGACCCAGTACTTC. Amino acid sequence: CASRPEIGGAETQYF.

The J gene is TRBJ1-2, the V gene TRBV9, with a weak D call TRBD1 (6 bases). The germline gives CDR1 SGDLS, CDR2 YYNGEE. The CDR3 consists of 14 residues. Trimming stripped 0 bases from V and 4 bases from J, with 10 bases between. Here the CDR3 DNA reads TGTGCCAGCAGCGTAGCAGGGGCGGGCTATGGCTACACCTTC. Translation gives CASSVAGAGYGYTF.

To note about this clone: Other DNA sequences of this sample code for an identical CDR3. The chain links TRBV7-6 to TRBJ1-6; D is perhaps TRBD1 (6 bases). CDR3 length: 15 amino acids. CDR1 and CDR2 (germline): SGHVS, FNYEAQ. The ends were cut back, 1 base at V and 7 bases at J, with 11 bases in the middle. The CDR3 nucleotides are TGTGCCAGCAGCTTAGAGGCAGGGGACAATTCACCCCTCCACTTT. Protein product: CASSLEAGDNSPLHF. The whole variable domain, filled in from reference TRBV7-6 and TRBJ1-6, reads GAGVSQSPRYKVTKRGQDVALRCDPISGHVSLYWYRQALGQGPEFLTYFNYEAQQDKSGLPNDRFSAERPEGSISTLTIQRTEQRDSAMYRCASSLEAGDNSPLHFGNGTRLTVT.

The chain carries TRBV19 and TRBJ1-5; 8 nucleotides line up with TRBD1. The V and J ends lost 7 bases and 7 bases, in that order; junction bases with no gene match: 15. Germline V CDR1 and CDR2: LNHDA, SQIVND (reference sequence). The CDR3 has 16 residues. The CDR3 nucleotides are TGTGCCAGTACCTCCAACCCTAACAGGGGGTGGCAGCCCCAGCATTTT. This sequence encodes CASTSNPNRGWQPQHF.

The genes are TRBV6-1 and TRBJ2-2; TRBD2 might be the D (6 bases). This CDR3 is 15 amino acids long. Germline V gene sequence: CDR1 MNHNS, CDR2 SASEGT. V was cut by 5 bases and J by 3 bases, with 13 bases left in between. CDR3 DNA: TGTGCCAGCAGTTGGGACGGGAGCGACACCGGGGAGCTGTTTTTT. Translation gives CASSWDGSDTGELFF.

V gene TRBV6-1 combines with J gene TRBJ1-1, with 8 bases identical to TRBD1. The CDR3 runs 15 residues. From germline, CDR1 is MNHNS and CDR2 SASEGT. V lost 1 base to trimming and J lost 6 bases; unmatched junction nucleotides: 7. CDR3 sequence reads: CASSEDHRGGAEAFF. DNA of the CDR3: TGTGCCAGCAGTGAAGATCACAGGGGGGGGGCTGAAGCTTTCTTT.

The chain uses TRBV7-2 and TRBJ2-3; either TRBD1 or TRBD2 may supply D (6 bases each). This CDR3 has 15 residues. Trimming took 2 bases from V and 1 from J, leaving 10 bases between them. Germline CDR1 reads SGHTA; CDR2 reads FQGNSA. The CDR3 sequence: CASSLMGGGTDTQYF. DNA of the CDR3: TGTGCCAGCAGCTTAATGGGGGGCGGCACAGATACGCAGTATTTT.

This clone was counted only a few times. This chain links TRBV11-2 with TRBJ1-2; unclear D gene. The CDR3 is 15 amino acids. Germline loops: CDR1 SGHAT, CDR2 FQNNGV. V was pared by 5 bases and J by 3 bases, with 16 bases between. CDR3 coding DNA: TGTGCCAGCAGCGACGTACTAGGCAAGGACTATGGCTACACCTTC. This gives the protein CASSDVLGKDYGYTF.

J is TRBJ1-2 and V is TRBV19; D possibly corresponds to TRBD1 (5 bases). Trimming stripped 3 bases from V and 8 bases from J, with 19 bases between. This CDR3 region has 15 residues. The germline V gene has CDR1 LNHDA and CDR2 SQIVND (reference sequence). The CDR3 is CASSMDAGPGLGYTF. In DNA, the CDR3 is TGTGCCAGTAGTATGGACGCGGGACCCGGTCTAGGCTACACCTTC.

The CDR3 reads CASVKGNTEAFF. The CDR3 DNA reads as TGTGCCAGCGTCAAAGGGAACACTGAAGCTTTCTTT. The chain carries TRBV6-1 and TRBJ1-1; no reliable D call. The germline V and J ends were trimmed by 8 bases and 1 base, with 8 bases remaining between them. The CDR3 runs to 12 residues. Germline V CDR1 and CDR2: MNHNS, SASEGT.

The chain is built from TRBV5-1 and TRBJ1-1, with D maybe TRBD1 (5 bases). The germline CDR1 and CDR2 sequences are SGHRS and YFSETQ. V was shortened by 1 base and J by 1 base, with 14 bases between the two germline ends. This CDR3 comprises 16 residues. The CDR3 coding sequence is TGCGCCAGCAGCTTGCTGGGGACTGGAGAGAACACTGAAGCTTTCTTT. Translating it yields CASSLLGTGENTEAFF.

The chain couples TRBV14 to TRBJ1-3; D not certain. Trimming stripped 1 base from V and 2 bases from J, with 9 bases between. This CDR3 contains 15 residues. Looked up from germline, CDR1 is SGHDN and CDR2 is FVKESK. The DNA for the CDR3 is TGTGCCAGCAGCCAAGTGGGGATGGCTGGAAACACCATATATTTT. It specifies CASSQVGMAGNTIYF.

This clone was seen a handful of times. J is TRBJ1-5 and V is TRBV6-5, with 7 bases aligning to TRBD1. There are 13 residues in the CDR3. Germline V gene sequence: CDR1 MNHEY, CDR2 SVGAGI. V lost 5 bases to trimming and J lost 3 bases; unmatched junction nucleotides: 1. The chain's CDR3 is CASSTGANQPQHF. The CDR3 DNA is TGTGCCAGCAGTACAGGGGCCAATCAGCCCCAGCATTTT.

The rearrangement joins TRBV11-3 to TRBJ2-1; TRBD2 agrees at 8 bases. Germline values: CDR1 SGHNT, CDR2 YENEEA. The CDR3 is made up of 17 amino acids. After removal of 2 bases from V and 7 bases from J, the junction contained 13 bases not matched to a gene. CDR3 residues: CASSLQPSPGGRNEQFF. CDR3 coding DNA: TGTGCCAGCAGCTTACAACCCTCACCGGGAGGGAGGAATGAGCAGTTCTTC. Variable domain in full (rest from reference TRBV11-3 and TRBJ2-1): EAGVVQSPRYKIIEKKQPVAFWCNPISGHNTLYWYLQNLGQGPELLIRYENEEAVDDSQLPKDRFSAERLKGVDSTLKIQPAELGDSAVYLCASSLQPSPGGRNEQFFGPGTRLTVL.

The chain's CDR3 is CASSFTPQDTIYF. Written as DNA, the CDR3 is TGTGCCAGCAGTTTTACCCCCCAAGACACCATATATTTT. The chain links TRBV27 to TRBJ1-3, with D hard to call. Looked up from germline, CDR1 is MNHEY and CDR2 is SMNVEV (reference sequence). The CDR3 is 13 residues long. The V gene lost 3 bases and the J gene lost 8 bases, with 11 bases spanning the gap.

The J gene is TRBJ2-1, the V gene TRBV6-1; 7 bases are a match to TRBD1. The germline gives CDR1 MNHNS, CDR2 SASEGT. The junction had 5 bases not matched to a gene; V was cut back by 7 bases and J by 2 bases. This CDR3 region has 14 residues. This chain's CDR3 is CASTAGTAYNEQFF. The CDR3 DNA follows: TGTGCCAGCACTGCCGGGACAGCCTACAATGAGCAGTTCTTC.

The sample holds a few counts of this clone. The V gene is TRBV6-6, the J gene TRBJ1-1; D is undetermined. This CDR3 region has 14 residues. Trimming shortened V by 2 bases and J by 5 bases, and 12 bases separated the two germline ends. Germline assignment: CDR1 MNHNY and CDR2 SVGAGI (reference sequence). This CDR3 reads CASSYEGFRTEAFF. The CDR3 DNA follows: TGTGCCAGCAGTTACGAGGGTTTTCGGACTGAAGCTTTCTTT.

V usage is TRBV28 and J usage is TRBJ1-5; TRBD1 matches 10 bases. The germline V gene has CDR1 MDHEN and CDR2 SYDVKM. V dropped 5 bases and J dropped 3; count of bases not matched to a gene: 10. The CDR3 runs to 17 residues. The CDR3 DNA reads as TGTGCCAGCAGTCCGTCTTACCGACAGGGGGCCAATCAGCCCCAGCATTTT. It is translated as CASSPSYRQGANQPQHF.

The chain has TRBV2 and TRBJ1-2, with D possibly being TRBD1 (6 bases). CDR3 length: 14 residues. Germline CDR1 is SNHLY and CDR2 is FYNNEI. Trimming took 3 bases from V and 4 from J, leaving 12 bases between them. DNA of the CDR3: TGTGCCAGCAGTGAGGAACAGGGAGGCTATGGCTACACCTTC. It yields the protein CASSEEQGGYGYTF.

CDR3 nucleotide sequence: TGCGCCAGCAGCCGCTTCGGAACCGGGACCGACGGCGAAAAACTGTTTTTT. It encodes CASSRFGTGTDGEKLFF. The chain combines TRBV4-3 with TRBJ1-4, with D tentatively TRBD1 (5 bases). Germline CDR1 and CDR2: LGHNA and YSLEER. This CDR3 comprises 17 residues. V lost 4 bases and J lost 8, with 23 bases in between.